This T cell receptor (beta chain) was identified in a study of graft-versus-host responses after intestinal transplantation. As for the study in general: Transplantation in recipients was multivisceral, liver-intestinal, or isolated intestinal. All of the recipients had induction that used anti-thymocyte globulin, then tacrolimus and steroids for roughly three years. Study-wide points: Graft-donor T cell macrochimerism in patients accompanied high graft-versus-host to host-versus-graft clonal ratios in allografts. Circulating GvH clone levels at their peak were associated with HvG declines (early post-transplant).

Of note for this clone: Its antigen is unknown.

The ends were cut back, 0 bases at V and 8 bases at J, with 13 bases in the middle. From germline, CDR1 is SGHDN and CDR2 FVKESK. This CDR3 is 14 amino acids long. Generated by immunoSEQ multiplex PCR, the TCRdb table keeps only in-frame clones and is missing some. Of roughly 85,000 clones in the sample, around 93% were seen once. The material was unstimulated CD8+ T cells sorted from spleen or lymph node cells, obtained before transplant. This receptor was obtained from a human donor who was the organ donor for an intestinal transplant. This sequence joins TRBV14 and TRBJ1-2; D gene unclear. The CDR3 bases are TGTGCCAGCAGCCAAGACGAGGACCTGCAGGGCTACACCTTC. Its protein is CASSQDEDLQGYTF. Looking up the rest from reference TRBV14 and TRBJ1-2 gives the full variable domain: EAGVTQFPSHSVIEKGQTVTLRCDPISGHDNLYWYRRVMGKEIKFLLHFVKESKQDESGMPNNRFLAERTGGTYSTLKVQPAELEDSGVYFCASSQDEDLQGYTFGSGTRLTVV.